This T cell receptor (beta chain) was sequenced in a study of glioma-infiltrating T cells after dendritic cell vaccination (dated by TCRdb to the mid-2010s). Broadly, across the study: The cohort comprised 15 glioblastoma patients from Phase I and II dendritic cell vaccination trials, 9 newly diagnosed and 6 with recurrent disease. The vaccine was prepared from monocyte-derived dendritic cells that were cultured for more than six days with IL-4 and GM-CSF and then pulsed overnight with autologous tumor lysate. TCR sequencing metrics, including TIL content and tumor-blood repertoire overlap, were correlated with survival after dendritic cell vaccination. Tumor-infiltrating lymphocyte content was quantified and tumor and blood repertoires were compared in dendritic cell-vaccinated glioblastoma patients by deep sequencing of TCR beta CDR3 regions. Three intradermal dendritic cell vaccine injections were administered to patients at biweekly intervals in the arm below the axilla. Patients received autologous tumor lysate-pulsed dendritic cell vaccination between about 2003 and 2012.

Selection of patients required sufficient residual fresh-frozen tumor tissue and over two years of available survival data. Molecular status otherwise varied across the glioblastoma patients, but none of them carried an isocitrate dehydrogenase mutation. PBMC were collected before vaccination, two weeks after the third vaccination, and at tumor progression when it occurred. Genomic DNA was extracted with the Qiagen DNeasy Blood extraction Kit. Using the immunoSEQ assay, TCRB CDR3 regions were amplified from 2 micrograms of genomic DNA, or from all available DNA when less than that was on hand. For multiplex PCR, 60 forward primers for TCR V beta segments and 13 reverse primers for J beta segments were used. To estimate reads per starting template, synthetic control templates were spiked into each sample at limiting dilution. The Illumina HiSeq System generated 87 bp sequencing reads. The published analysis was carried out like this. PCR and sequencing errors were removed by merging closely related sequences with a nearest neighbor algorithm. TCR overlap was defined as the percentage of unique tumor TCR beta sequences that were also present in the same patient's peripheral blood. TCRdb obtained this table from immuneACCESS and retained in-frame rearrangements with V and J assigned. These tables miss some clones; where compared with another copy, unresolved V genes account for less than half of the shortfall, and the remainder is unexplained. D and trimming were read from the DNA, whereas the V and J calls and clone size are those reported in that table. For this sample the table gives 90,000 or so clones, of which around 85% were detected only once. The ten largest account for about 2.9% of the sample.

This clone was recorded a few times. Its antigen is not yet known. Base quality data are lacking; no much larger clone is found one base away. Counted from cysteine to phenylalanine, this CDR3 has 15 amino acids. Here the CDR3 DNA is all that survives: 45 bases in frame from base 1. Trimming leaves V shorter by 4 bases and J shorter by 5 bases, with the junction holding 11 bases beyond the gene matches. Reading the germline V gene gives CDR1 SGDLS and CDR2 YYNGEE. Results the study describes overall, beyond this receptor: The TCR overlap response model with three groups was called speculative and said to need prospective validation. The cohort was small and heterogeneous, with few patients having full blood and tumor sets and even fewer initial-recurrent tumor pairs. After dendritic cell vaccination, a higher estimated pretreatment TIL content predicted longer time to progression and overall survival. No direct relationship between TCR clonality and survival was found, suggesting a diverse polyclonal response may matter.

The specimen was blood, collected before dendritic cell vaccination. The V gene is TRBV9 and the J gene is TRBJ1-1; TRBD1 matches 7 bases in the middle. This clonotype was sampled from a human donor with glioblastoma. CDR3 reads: CASSPPEEGATEAFF. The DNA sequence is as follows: TGTGCCAGCAGCCCCCCGGAGGAGGGGGCGACTGAAGCTTTCTTT.